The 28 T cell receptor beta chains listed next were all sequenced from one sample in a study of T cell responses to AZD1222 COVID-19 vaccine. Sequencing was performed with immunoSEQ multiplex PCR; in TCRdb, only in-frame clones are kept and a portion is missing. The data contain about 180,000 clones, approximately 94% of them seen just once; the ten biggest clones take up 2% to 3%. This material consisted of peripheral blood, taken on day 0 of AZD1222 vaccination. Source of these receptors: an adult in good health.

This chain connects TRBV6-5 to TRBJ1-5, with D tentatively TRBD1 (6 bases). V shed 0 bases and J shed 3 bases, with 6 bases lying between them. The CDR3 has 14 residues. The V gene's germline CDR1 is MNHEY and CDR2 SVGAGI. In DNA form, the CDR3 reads TGTGCCAGCAGTTACTCGGGGGCCAATCAGCCCCAGCATTTT. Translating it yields CASSYSGANQPQHF.

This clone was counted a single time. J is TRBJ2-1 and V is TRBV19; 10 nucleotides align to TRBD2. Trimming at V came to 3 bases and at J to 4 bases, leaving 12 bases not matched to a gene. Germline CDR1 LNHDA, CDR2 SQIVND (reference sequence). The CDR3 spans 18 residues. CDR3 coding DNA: TGTGCCAGTAGTATTGACCTCGTTACTAGCGGGATATACAATGAGCAGTTCTTC. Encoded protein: CASSIDLVTSGIYNEQFF.

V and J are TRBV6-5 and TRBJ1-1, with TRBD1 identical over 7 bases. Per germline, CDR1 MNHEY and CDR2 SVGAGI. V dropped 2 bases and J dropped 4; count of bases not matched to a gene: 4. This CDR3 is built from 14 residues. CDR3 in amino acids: CASSYGQGVTEAFF. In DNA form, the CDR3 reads TGTGCCAGCAGTTACGGTCAGGGGGTCACTGAAGCTTTCTTT.

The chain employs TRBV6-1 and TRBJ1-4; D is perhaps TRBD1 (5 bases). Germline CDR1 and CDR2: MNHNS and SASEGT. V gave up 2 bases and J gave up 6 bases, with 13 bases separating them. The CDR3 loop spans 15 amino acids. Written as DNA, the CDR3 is TGTGCCAGCAGTGAAATTGATGGCAGGGATGAAAAACTGTTTTTT. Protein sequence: CASSEIDGRDEKLFF.

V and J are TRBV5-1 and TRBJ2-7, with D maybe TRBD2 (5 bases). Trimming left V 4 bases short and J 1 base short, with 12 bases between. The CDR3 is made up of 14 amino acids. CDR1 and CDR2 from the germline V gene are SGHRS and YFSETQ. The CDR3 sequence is CASSPLAQSYEQYF. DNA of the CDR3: TGCGCCAGCAGCCCATTAGCGCAATCCTACGAGCAGTACTTC.

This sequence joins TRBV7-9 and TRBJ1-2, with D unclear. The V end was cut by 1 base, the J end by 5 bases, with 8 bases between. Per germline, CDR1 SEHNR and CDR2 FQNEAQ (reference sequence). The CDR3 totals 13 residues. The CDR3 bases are TGTGCCAGCAGCTTAGGGGCTGCTTATGGCTACACCTTC. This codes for CASSLGAAYGYTF.

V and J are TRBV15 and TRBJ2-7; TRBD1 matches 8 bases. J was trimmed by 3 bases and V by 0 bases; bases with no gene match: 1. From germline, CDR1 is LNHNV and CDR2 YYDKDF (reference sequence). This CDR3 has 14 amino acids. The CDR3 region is CATSREDRVYEQYF. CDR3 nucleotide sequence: TGTGCCACCAGCAGAGAGGACAGGGTCTACGAGCAGTACTTC.

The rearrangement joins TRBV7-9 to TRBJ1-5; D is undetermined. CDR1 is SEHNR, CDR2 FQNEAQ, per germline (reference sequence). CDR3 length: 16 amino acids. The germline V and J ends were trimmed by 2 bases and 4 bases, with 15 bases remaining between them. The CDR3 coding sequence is TGTGCCAGCAGCTTATTCCCGGAGACGGAGAATCAGCCCCAGCATTTT. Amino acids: CASSLFPETENQPQHF. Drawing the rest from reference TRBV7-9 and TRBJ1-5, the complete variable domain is DTGVSQNPRHKITKRGQNVTFRCDPISEHNRLYWYRQTLGQGPEFLTYFQNEAQLEKSRLLSDRFSAERPKGSFSTLEIQRTEQGDSAMYLCASSLFPETENQPQHFGDGTRLSIL.

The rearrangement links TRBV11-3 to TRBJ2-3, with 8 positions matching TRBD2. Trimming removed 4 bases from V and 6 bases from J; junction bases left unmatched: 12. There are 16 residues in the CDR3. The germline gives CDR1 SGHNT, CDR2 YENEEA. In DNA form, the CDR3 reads TGTGCCAGCAGCTCCGGTAAGCGGGAGAAGGAGGATACGCAGTATTTT. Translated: CASSSGKREKEDTQYF.

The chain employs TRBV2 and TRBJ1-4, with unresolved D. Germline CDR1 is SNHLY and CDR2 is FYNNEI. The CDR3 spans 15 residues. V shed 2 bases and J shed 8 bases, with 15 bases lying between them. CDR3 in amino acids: CASSELGGRSEKLFF. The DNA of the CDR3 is TGTGCCAGCAGTGAACTGGGAGGAAGGAGCGAAAAACTGTTTTTT.

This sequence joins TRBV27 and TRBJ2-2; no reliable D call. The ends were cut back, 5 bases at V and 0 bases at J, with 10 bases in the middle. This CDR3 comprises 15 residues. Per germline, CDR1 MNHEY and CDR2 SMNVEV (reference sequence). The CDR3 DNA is TGTGCCAGCAGTCTGAGTCGGTCGAACACCGGGGAGCTGTTTTTT. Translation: CASSLSRSNTGELFF.

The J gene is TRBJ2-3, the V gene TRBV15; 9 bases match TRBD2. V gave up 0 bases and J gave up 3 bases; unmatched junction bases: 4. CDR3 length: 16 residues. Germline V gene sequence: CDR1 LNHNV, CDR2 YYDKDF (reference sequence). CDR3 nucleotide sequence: TGTGCCACCAGCAGAGACCGAGCGGGAGGAACAGATACGCAGTATTTT. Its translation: CATSRDRAGGTDTQYF.

The CDR3 nucleotides read TGTGCCAGCAGTCATGGGACAGGGGCCAATGAAAAACTGTTTTTT. Its translation is CASSHGTGANEKLFF. The chain joins TRBV6-6 to TRBJ1-4; 10 nucleotides match TRBD1. Trimming at V came to 5 bases and at J to 5 bases, leaving 5 bases not matched to a gene. Germline CDR1 MNHNY, CDR2 SVGAGI (reference sequence). This CDR3 spans 15 amino acids.

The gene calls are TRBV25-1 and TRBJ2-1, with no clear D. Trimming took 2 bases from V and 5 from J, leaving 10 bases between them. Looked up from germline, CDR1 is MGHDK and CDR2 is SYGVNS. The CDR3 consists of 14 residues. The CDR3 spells CASSEKLIDNEQFF. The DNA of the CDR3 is TGTGCCAGCAGTGAAAAATTAATCGACAATGAGCAGTTCTTC.

CDR3 sequence (DNA): TGTGCCTGGAGTGTACTGGAGGGAGGGGGCAATGAGCAGTTCTTC. The encoded protein is CAWSVLEGGGNEQFF. The chain couples TRBV30 to TRBJ2-1; a possible D gene is TRBD2 (7 bases). V gave up 0 bases and J gave up 6 bases, with 15 bases separating them. The germline gives CDR1 GTSNPN, CDR2 SVGIG (reference sequence). This CDR3 is 15 amino acids long.

The CDR3 nucleotides read TGCGCCAGCAGCCAAGATCCCTCCGGGACAGCATACAATGAGCAGTTCTTC. It is translated as CASSQDPSGTAYNEQFF. The chain has TRBV4-1 and TRBJ2-1, with 7 nucleotides matching TRBD1. The CDR3 runs 17 residues. The V and J ends lost 0 bases and 4 bases, in that order; junction bases with no gene match: 9. Germline V CDR1 and CDR2: MGHRA, YSYEKL.

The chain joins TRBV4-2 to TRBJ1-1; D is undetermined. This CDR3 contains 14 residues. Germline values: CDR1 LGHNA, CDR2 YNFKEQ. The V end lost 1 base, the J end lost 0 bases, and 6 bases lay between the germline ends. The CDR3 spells CASSQGGMNTEAFF. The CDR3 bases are TGTGCCAGCAGCCAAGGCGGGATGAACACTGAAGCTTTCTTT.

CDR3 DNA sequence: TGTGCCAGCAGTCCCGGGACTAGCGGGACCAATGAGCAGTTCTTC. Translating it yields CASSPGTSGTNEQFF. This chain uses TRBV27 with TRBJ2-1; 13 positions match TRBD2. V was clipped by 5 bases and J by 6 bases; unmatched bases: 4. Germline lookup yields CDR1 MNHEY and CDR2 SMNVEV (reference sequence). The length of the CDR3 is 15 residues.

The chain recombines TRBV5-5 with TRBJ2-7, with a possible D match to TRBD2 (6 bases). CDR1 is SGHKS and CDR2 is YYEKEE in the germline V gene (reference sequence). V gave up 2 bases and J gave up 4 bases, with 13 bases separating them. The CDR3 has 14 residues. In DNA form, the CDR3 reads TGTGCCAGCAGCTTTGAGGTAGCGGTATACGAGCAGTACTTC. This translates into CASSFEVAVYEQYF.

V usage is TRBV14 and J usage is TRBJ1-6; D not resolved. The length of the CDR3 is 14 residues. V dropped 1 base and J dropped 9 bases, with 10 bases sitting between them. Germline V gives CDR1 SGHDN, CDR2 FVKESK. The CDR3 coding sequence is TGTGCCAGCAGCCAAGTGGCAGTGGGTTCACCCCTCCACTTT. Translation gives CASSQVAVGSPLHF.

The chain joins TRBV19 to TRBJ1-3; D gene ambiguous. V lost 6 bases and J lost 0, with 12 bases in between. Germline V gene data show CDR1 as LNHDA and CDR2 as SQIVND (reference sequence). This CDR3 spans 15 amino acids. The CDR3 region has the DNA TGTGCCAGTAGCCAAGACCGGTACTCTGGAAACACCATATATTTT. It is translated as CASSQDRYSGNTIYF.

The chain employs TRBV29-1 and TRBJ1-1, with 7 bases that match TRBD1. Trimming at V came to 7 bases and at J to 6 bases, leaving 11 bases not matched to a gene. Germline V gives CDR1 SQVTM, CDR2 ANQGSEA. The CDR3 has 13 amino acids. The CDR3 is CSDRTGQAPEAFF. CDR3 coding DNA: TGCAGCGATAGAACAGGACAGGCCCCTGAAGCTTTCTTT. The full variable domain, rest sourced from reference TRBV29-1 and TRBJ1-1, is SAVISQKPSRDICQRGTSLTIQCQVDSQVTMMFWYRQQPGQSLTLIATANQGSEATYESGFVIDKFPISRPNLTFSTLTVSNMSPEDSSIYLCSDRTGQAPEAFFGQGTRLTVV.

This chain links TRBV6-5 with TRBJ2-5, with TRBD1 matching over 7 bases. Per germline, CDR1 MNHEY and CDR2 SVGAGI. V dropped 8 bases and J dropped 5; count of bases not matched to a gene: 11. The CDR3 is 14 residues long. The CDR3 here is CASDPLFRGETQYF. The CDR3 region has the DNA TGTGCCAGCGACCCCCTTTTCAGGGGGGAGACCCAGTACTTC.

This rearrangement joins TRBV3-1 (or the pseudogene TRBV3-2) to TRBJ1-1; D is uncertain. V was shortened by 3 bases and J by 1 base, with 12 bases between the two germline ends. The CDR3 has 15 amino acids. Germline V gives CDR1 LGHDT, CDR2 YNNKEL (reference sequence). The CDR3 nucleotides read TGTGCCAGCAGCCAGGACCTTACCCGGAACACTGAAGCTTTCTTT. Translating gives CASSQDLTRNTEAFF.

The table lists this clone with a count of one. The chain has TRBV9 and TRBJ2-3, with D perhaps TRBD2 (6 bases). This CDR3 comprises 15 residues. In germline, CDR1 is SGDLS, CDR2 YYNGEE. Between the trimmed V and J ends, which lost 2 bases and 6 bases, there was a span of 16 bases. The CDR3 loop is CASSVQEGSWDTQYF. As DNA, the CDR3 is TGTGCCAGCAGCGTGCAGGAGGGGTCCTGGGATACGCAGTATTTT.

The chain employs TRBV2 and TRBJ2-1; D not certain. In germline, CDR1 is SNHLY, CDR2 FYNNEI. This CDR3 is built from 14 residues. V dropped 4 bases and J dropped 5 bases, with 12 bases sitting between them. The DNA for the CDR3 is TGTGCCAGCAGTGCGTGGGCACTTGACAATGAGCAGTTCTTC. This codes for CASSAWALDNEQFF.

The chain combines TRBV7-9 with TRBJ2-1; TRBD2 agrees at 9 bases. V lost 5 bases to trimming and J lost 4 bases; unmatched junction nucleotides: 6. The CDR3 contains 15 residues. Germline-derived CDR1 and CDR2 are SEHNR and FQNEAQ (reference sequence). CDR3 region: CASSLGTSQYNEQFF. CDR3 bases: TGTGCCAGCAGCCTCGGGACTAGCCAGTACAATGAGCAGTTCTTC.

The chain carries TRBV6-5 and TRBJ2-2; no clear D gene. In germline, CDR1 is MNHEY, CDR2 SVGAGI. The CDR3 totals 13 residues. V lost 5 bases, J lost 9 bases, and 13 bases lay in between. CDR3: CASSRAHRRELFF. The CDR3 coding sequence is TGTGCCAGCAGTCGGGCCCATCGACGGGAGCTGTTTTTT.